Below, 20 T cell receptor beta chains from the same sample are listed, as sequenced in a study of cytomegalovirus exposure and HLA in healthy donors. The PCR used 60 Vbeta and 13 Jbeta primers. Only in-frame clones appear in the TCRdb table, and some are missing; sequencing was by immunoSEQ multiplex PCR. The sample has roughly 99,000 clones, over 60% seen once. The source material was PBMCs. The receptors stem from a man in his sixties in good health and CMV-seropositive.

The chain employs TRBV11-3 and TRBJ2-3; 8 nucleotides align to TRBD1. The junction had 5 bases not matched to a gene; V was cut back by 8 bases and J by 4 bases. There are 13 residues in the CDR3. Germline CDR1 SGHNT, CDR2 YENEEA. The CDR3 region has the DNA TGTGCCAGCGGACAGGGTGGAGCAGATACGCAGTATTTT. It specifies CASGQGGADTQYF. Full variable domain (missing parts from reference TRBV11-3 and TRBJ2-3): EAGVVQSPRYKIIEKKQPVAFWCNPISGHNTLYWYLQNLGQGPELLIRYENEEAVDDSQLPKDRFSAERLKGVDSTLKIQPAELGDSAVYLCASGQGGADTQYFGPGTRLTVL.

The chain has TRBV10-3 and TRBJ2-7; 7 bases line up with TRBD1. The CDR3 sequence is 15 residues long. Germline loops: CDR1 ENHRY, CDR2 SYGVKD. After removal of 5 bases from V and 0 bases from J, the junction contained 7 bases not matched to a gene. This chain's CDR3 is CAISPRDSYSYEQYF. The CDR3 nucleotides read TGTGCCATCAGTCCACGGGACAGTTACTCCTACGAGCAGTACTTC.

A few counts support this clone. This chain joins TRBV7-9 and TRBJ2-1; 9 bases agree with TRBD2. The CDR3 runs 16 residues. Germline CDR1 reads SEHNR; CDR2 reads FQNEAQ (reference sequence). The trim removed 1 base at V and 5 bases at J, leaving 6 bases unmatched. Written as DNA, the CDR3 is TGTGCCAGCAGCTTAGTGCCTAGCGGGGTAGACAATGAGCAGTTCTTC. Amino acids: CASSLVPSGVDNEQFF.

The chain has TRBV19 and TRBJ2-1; 7 bases are a match to TRBD2. In germline, CDR1 is LNHDA, CDR2 SQIVND (reference sequence). The V gene end was trimmed by 3 bases and the J gene end by 2 bases; junction bases not matched to a gene: 7. CDR3 length: 16 residues. Here the CDR3 reads CASSILASGPYNEQFF. CDR3 DNA: TGTGCCAGTAGTATCCTAGCTAGCGGTCCCTACAATGAGCAGTTCTTC.

The V and J genes are TRBV5-4 and TRBJ2-7; 8 positions agree with TRBD2. CDR1 is SGHNT and CDR2 is YYREEE in the germline V gene (reference sequence). This CDR3 region has 13 residues. Trimming cost V 4 bases and J 2 bases; bases outside gene matches: 2. The CDR3 region is CASSPGGTYEQYF. For the CDR3, the DNA is TGTGCCAGCAGCCCGGGGGGGACCTACGAGCAGTACTTC.

The gene calls are TRBV30 and TRBJ1-5, with D possibly being TRBD1 (5 bases). CDR1 and CDR2 (germline): GTSNPN, SVGIG (reference sequence). Trimming shortened V by 2 bases and J by 3 bases, and 14 bases separated the two germline ends. CDR3 length equals 15 residues. The CDR3 DNA reads as TGTGCCTGGAGTAGGAAAACAGGAGACAATCAGCCCCAGCATTTT. It is translated as CAWSRKTGDNQPQHF.

The chain recombines TRBV9 with TRBJ2-2; D not resolved. This CDR3 is built from 17 residues. Trimming took 0 bases from V and 5 from J, leaving 17 bases between them. The germline gives CDR1 SGDLS, CDR2 YYNGEE. The chain's CDR3 is CASSVEPVLPLTGELFF. In nucleotides, the CDR3 is TGTGCCAGCAGCGTAGAGCCGGTCCTCCCACTGACCGGGGAGCTGTTTTTT.

The chain has TRBV5-1 and TRBJ2-3; perhaps TRBD1 as D (5 bases). V lost 3 bases and J 6 bases, leaving 5 bases between the germline ends. The germline gives CDR1 SGHRS, CDR2 YFSETQ. The CDR3 has 11 residues. In nucleotides, the CDR3 is TGCGCCAGCAGCTCAGGGGATACGCAGTATTTT. This encodes CASSSGDTQYF.

This clone came up a few times. The chain combines TRBV14 with TRBJ1-2, with D tentatively TRBD1 (5 bases). Trimming took off 1 base at V and 8 bases at J, with 14 bases between the two ends. The CDR3 extends over 14 amino acids. The germline CDR1 and CDR2 sequences are SGHDN and FVKESK. The CDR3 loop is CASSQASRGRGYTF. CDR3 nucleotide sequence: TGTGCCAGCAGCCAAGCCTCAAGGGGTCGCGGCTACACCTTC. The entire variable domain, with the rest obtained from reference TRBV14 and TRBJ1-2, is as follows: EAGVTQFPSHSVIEKGQTVTLRCDPISGHDNLYWYRRVMGKEIKFLLHFVKESKQDESGMPNNRFLAERTGGTYSTLKVQPAELEDSGVYFCASSQASRGRGYTFGSGTRLTVV.

V gene TRBV5-1 combines with J gene TRBJ1-2, with D possibly TRBD1 on 6 matching bases. The germline V gene encodes CDR1 SGHRS and CDR2 YFSETQ. The CDR3 spans 14 residues. Trimming stripped 4 bases from V and 1 base from J, with 11 bases between. CDR3 protein: CASSIDRLNYGYTF. CDR3 coding DNA: TGCGCCAGCAGCATTGACAGGCTTAACTATGGCTACACCTTC.

The genes are TRBV5-1 and TRBJ2-1; D call uncertain. This CDR3 spans 16 amino acids. CDR1 is SGHRS and CDR2 is YFSETQ in the germline V gene. V was shortened by 0 bases and J by 0 bases, with 10 bases between the two germline ends. CDR3 in amino acids: CASSLVPASSYNEQFF. CDR3 DNA sequence: TGCGCCAGCAGCTTGGTACCAGCGAGCTCCTACAATGAGCAGTTCTTC. The entire variable domain, with the rest obtained from reference TRBV5-1 and TRBJ2-1, is as follows: KAGVTQTPRYLIKTRGQQVTLSCSPISGHRSVSWYQQTPGQGLQFLFEYFSETQRNKGNFPGRFSGRQFSNSRSEMNVSTLELGDSALYLCASSLVPASSYNEQFFGPGTRLTVL.

The J gene is TRBJ1-5, the V gene TRBV27; TRBD1 is a possible D gene (6 bases). CDR3 length: 18 amino acids. Germline V gene sequence: CDR1 MNHEY, CDR2 SMNVEV (reference sequence). V was shortened by 0 bases and J by 0 bases, with 15 bases between the two germline ends. CDR3 DNA: TGTGCCAGCAGTTTATCGGCCAGGGGAGTTTATAGCAATCAGCCCCAGCATTTT. Protein product: CASSLSARGVYSNQPQHF.

The chain joins TRBV5-1 to TRBJ2-3; D perhaps matches TRBD2 (6 bases). V gave up 2 bases and J gave up 3 bases, with 10 bases separating them. Germline V gene lookup returns CDR1 SGHRS and CDR2 YFSETQ. The CDR3 covers 14 residues. The CDR3 loop reads CASSFGLATDTQYF. Here the CDR3 DNA reads TGCGCCAGCAGCTTCGGGCTAGCGACAGATACGCAGTATTTT.

The chain recombines TRBV9 with TRBJ2-1; weak D call: TRBD1 (6 bases). The V end was cut by 6 bases, the J end by 9 bases, with 22 bases between. CDR1 and CDR2 (germline): SGDLS, YYNGEE. CDR3 length: 15 residues. CDR3 DNA: TGTGCCAGCAAAAGACTCACAGGGTACCACCCTGAGCAGTTCTTC. This sequence encodes CASKRLTGYHPEQFF.

The chain links TRBV19 to TRBJ1-5, with 7 positions matching TRBD1. Germline CDR1 reads LNHDA; CDR2 reads SQIVND (reference sequence). The CDR3 has 16 residues. Unmatched junction bases numbered 14, after V lost 6 bases and J lost 6 bases. This chain's CDR3 is CASSPGQGVWGQPQHF. The CDR3 bases are TGTGCCAGTAGCCCCGGGCAGGGGGTTTGGGGTCAGCCCCAGCATTTT.

Details on this clone: A junction end diverges from the germline sequence, so it may reflect a read error. This sequence joins TRBV7-7 and TRBJ1-5; TRBD1 matches at 7 bases. This CDR3 spans 14 amino acids. Germline loops: CDR1 SSHAT, CDR2 FNYEAQ (reference sequence). The CDR3, as DNA: TGTGCTAGCAGCACTGACAGGGTCGATCAGCCCCAGCATTTT. As protein: CASSTDRVDQPQHF.

The chain carries TRBV28 and TRBJ2-5; the match to TRBD2 covers 10 bases. The J call may be faulty, since TRBJ2-7 better matches the DNA end. This CDR3 region has 17 residues. CDR1 MDHEN and CDR2 SYDVKM come from the germline V gene. CDR3 in amino acids: CASSRGIAGGRTYEQYF. The CDR3 DNA sequence: TGTGCCAGCAGTCGCGGGATAGCGGGGGGCCGAACCTACGAGCAGTACTTC.

J is TRBJ1-6 and V is TRBV2; weak D call: TRBD1 (5 bases). Germline V CDR1 and CDR2: SNHLY, FYNNEI. This CDR3 is 14 amino acids long. Trimming cost V 4 bases and J 9 bases, with 13 bases left between them. The CDR3 nucleotides are TGTGCCAGCAGTGTTCTTGGTAGGGGTTCACCCCTCCACTTT. The encoded protein is CASSVLGRGSPLHF.

This CDR3 reads CASSIADRRYEQYF. DNA of the CDR3: TGTGCCAGTAGTATAGCGGACAGAAGATACGAGCAGTACTTC. This chain uses TRBV19 with TRBJ2-7; tentatively, D is TRBD1 (6 bases). The V gene lost 1 base and the J gene lost 4 bases, with 11 bases spanning the gap. The CDR3 runs 14 residues. Looked up from germline, CDR1 is LNHDA and CDR2 is SQIVND (reference sequence). Variable domain in full (rest from reference TRBV19 and TRBJ2-7): DGGITQSPKYLFRKEGQNVTLSCEQNLNHDAMYWYRQDPGQGLRLIYYSQIVNDFQKGDIAEGYSVSREKKESFPLTVTSAQKNPTAFYLCASSIADRRYEQYFGPGTRLTVT.

A few counts support this clone. DNA of the CDR3: TGTGCCAGCAGTTCTACTCAGCTAGTGGGCTACACCTTC. Its protein is CASSSTQLVGYTF. V is TRBV6-1 and J is TRBJ1-2; the D is unclear. The CDR3 loop spans 13 amino acids. Germline V gene lookup returns CDR1 MNHNS and CDR2 SASEGT. Trimming took 5 bases from V and 8 from J, leaving 15 bases between them.